A selection of T cell receptor beta chains follows, all from one sample in a study of T cells in Graves' hyperthyroidism and ophthalmopathy. TCRdb reprocessed the multiplex PCR reads via MiXCR and lists one record per CDR3 protein. The table has approximately 600,000 distinct CDR3 sequences, around 20% seen once; the top ten hold about 35%. The sequenced sample consisted of blood. The receptors here all came from a man aged 25 to 40 with Graves' ophthalmopathy. The CDR3 runs from the conserved cysteine through the conserved F or W. A D gene is named only where the DNA matches it firmly. Size tells how often a clone was seen (once, few, many) or the class of an expanded clone, and some rows leave it out.

v_gene	d_gene	j_gene	abundance	CDR3aa	CDR3nt
TRBV7-6	NA	TRBJ2-5	NA	CASSMKETQYF	TGTGCCAGCAGCATGAAAGAGACCCAGTACTTC
TRBV6-1	NA	TRBJ1-5	many	CASSDPYRDKNQPQHF	TGTGCCAGCAGTGACCCTTACCGGGACAAGAATCAGCCCCAGCATTTT
TRBV5-1	NA	TRBJ2-1	many	CASSLFPVQGTDEQFF	TGCGCCAGCAGCTTGTTTCCGGTACAGGGAACCGATGAGCAGTTCTTC
TRBV6-1	NA	TRBJ1-6	many	CASRPGSNNSPLHF	TGTGCCAGCCGTCCCGGGTCAAATAATTCACCCCTCCACTTT
TRBV3-1	NA	TRBJ1-2	many	CASSPRGGQRGYTF	TGTGCCAGCAGCCCCAGAGGAGGGCAGCGGGGCTACACCTTC
TRBV7-8	TRBD1	TRBJ2-3	few	CASSPGWTGAPDTQYF	TGTGCCAGCAGCCCGGGATGGACAGGGGCTCCAGATACGCAGTATTTT
TRBV10-3	TRBD1	TRBJ2-1	NA	CAILRQGRGRNEQFF	TGTGCCATATTACGACAGGGAAGGGGCCGCAATGAGCAGTTCTTC
TRBV30	TRBD1	TRBJ2-3	NA	CAWSHRGQGTDTQYF	TGTGCCTGGAGTCACAGGGGACAGGGCACAGATACGCAGTATTTT
TRBV5-8	TRBD1	TRBJ1-1	few	CASSLPRDRRTEAFF	TGTGCCAGCAGCCTCCCCCGGGACAGGCGAACTGAAGCTTTCTTT
TRBV29-1	TRBD1	TRBJ2-7	NA	CSVWDREQYF	TGCAGCGTTTGGGACAGGGAGCAGTACTTC
TRBV12-3/TRBV12-4	TRBD1	TRBJ1-5	many	CASSRQGVQPQHF	TGTGCCAGCAGTCGACAGGGGGTCCAGCCCCAGCATTTT
TRBV6-1	TRBD1	TRBJ2-7	few	CASRFPTGGEQYF	TGTGCCAGCAGATTTCCTACAGGGGGCGAGCAGTACTTC
TRBV2	TRBD1	TRBJ2-7	many	CASSRNPGQGNYEQYF	TGTGCCAGCAGTAGGAACCCGGGACAGGGAAACTACGAGCAGTACTTC
TRBV30	NA	TRBJ2-2	few	CAWSWASTGELFF	TGTGCCTGGAGTTGGGCCTCCACCGGGGAGCTGTTTTTT
TRBV27	NA	TRBJ1-5	many	CASSLSSNQPQHF	TGTGCCAGCAGTTTATCGAGCAATCAGCCCCAGCATTTT
TRBV28	TRBD1	TRBJ2-5	many	CASSRGTGGRVETQYF	TGTGCCAGCAGTCGCGGTACAGGGGGCCGGGTGGAGACCCAGTACTTC
TRBV3-1	NA	TRBJ2-7	many	CASSPFSGPAYEQYF	TGTGCCAGCAGCCCCTTTTCAGGACCCGCCTACGAGCAGTACTTC
TRBV6-1	TRBD1	TRBJ2-3	NA	CASSERGTGSADTQYF	TGTGCCAGCAGCGAAAGAGGGACAGGGTCGGCAGATACGCAGTATTTT
TRBV28	NA	TRBJ2-2	NA	CASSFERVRTGELFF	TGTGCCAGCAGTTTTGAGCGGGTACGCACCGGGGAGCTGTTTTTT